A selection of T cell receptor beta chains follows, all from one sample in a study of OX40 agonist ivuxolimab in advanced cancers. Profiling relied on immunoSEQ multiplex PCR, and the TCRdb table lists in-frame clones only, not all of them. Here the sample spans some 84,000 clones, roughly 89% being singletons. The sample in question was CD4+ or CD8+ T cells sorted from blood, obtained in a trial of the OX40 agonist ivuxolimab. The receptor source for this set is an adult with an advanced solid tumor such as melanoma, head and neck, liver or kidney cancer. Both conserved end residues are trimmed from each CDR3.

>TRBV14|TRBJ1-2
ASSQERQDYYGYT
>TRBV18|TRBJ2-3
ASSPPGLAAPDTQY
>TRBV10-2|TRBJ2-3
ASLLGTYTDTQY
>TRBV6-5|TRBJ2-5
ASSYSKETQY
>TRBV2|TRBJ2-6
ASTPRTLSGANVLT
>TRBV4-3|TRBJ1-1
ASSQEGRETEAF
>TRBV6-5|TRBJ1-5
ASGRGQPQH
>TRBV29-1|TRBJ1-2
SALSRTGLGGYT
>TRBV9|TRBJ2-3
ASSPAGRGDTQY
>TRBV15|TRBJ2-5
ATSRDRGTSGRETQY
>TRBV19|TRBJ2-3
ASSAQGTSGTDTQY
>TRBV2|TRBJ2-4
ASSVETSGSWNIQY
>TRBV4-3|TRBJ2-7
ASSSFDTQRENYEQY
>TRBV7-2|TRBJ2-3
ASSFLGPTDTQY
>TRBV6-5|TRBJ2-1
ASSSGLENEQF
>TRBV4-2|TRBJ2-5
ASSQDTLAGVVRETQY
>TRBV30|TRBJ1-2
AWGLGQANYGYT
>TRBV6-4|TRBJ2-1
ASSGMAGQQF
>TRBV11-2|TRBJ2-1
ASSLDLAGWF
>TRBV9|TRBJ2-6
ASSVNPGRAGANVLT
>TRBV11-2|TRBJ2-3
ASSLGASWSQY
>TRBV29-1|TRBJ2-7
SVEGLAGGKNEQY
>TRBV10-3|TRBJ1-1
AISGGRNTEAF
>TRBV28|TRBJ1-5
ASSPIGFRTEYSNQPQH
>TRBV16|TRBJ2-7
ASSQSREQY
>TRBV9|TRBJ2-2
ASSVVGGTVNTGELF
>TRBV29-1|TRBJ1-2
SVRTGANYGYT
>TRBV7-2|TRBJ1-2
ASSQQQGAIGYT
>TRBV7-9|TRBJ1-5
ASSLAGSYNQPQH
>TRBV2|TRBJ1-1
ASSDPGFEAF
>TRBV19|TRBJ2-1
ASSTGTGGNEQF
>TRBV28|TRBJ1-1
ASTPWQAGSKRAF
>TRBV6-5|TRBJ2-2
ASSGRVNTGELF
>TRBV21-1|TRBJ2-2
ASSKRERLAGLGELF
>TRBV7-2|TRBJ2-5
ASSLMTRSETQY
>TRBV7-3|TRBJ2-2
ASSLIGFETGELF
>TRBV29-1|TRBJ2-5
SVVFWGGQETQY
>TRBV4-2|TRBJ2-1
ATANSRLDRF
>TRBV2|TRBJ2-7
ASSVESYEQY
>TRBV18|TRBJ2-5
ASSPRGVQETQY
>TRBV11-2|TRBJ1-1
ASSLGQVMNTEAF
>TRBV18|TRBJ2-5
ASSRSDRLSN
>TRBV15|TRBJ2-5
ATSRVTEQETQY
>TRBV6-1|TRBJ2-6
ASSPPGTGANVLT
>TRBV28|TRBJ1-6
ASSFGQGLGGSPLH
>TRBV2|TRBJ2-5
ASSGPMAGAQTQY
>TRBV29-1|TRBJ2-7
SANRDSPYEQY